Detailed here is one T cell receptor beta chain. This sample was included in a study of blood T cell repertoires in COVID-19. Measured with immunoSEQ multiplex PCR; TCRdb has only the in-frame clones, and not every one. The table shows 100,000 to 120,000 clones, with about 76% occurring only once. The V gene lost 3 bases and the J gene lost 3 bases, with 5 bases spanning the gap. The germline CDR1 and CDR2 sequences are DFQATT and SNEGSKA (reference sequence). The CDR3 consists of 12 residues. The chain links TRBV20-1 to TRBJ2-2; D remains unclear. Sample: peripheral blood. The clonotype was recovered from a woman in her seventies with acute or convalescent COVID-19. The CDR3: CSASQDTGELFF. CDR3 DNA sequence: TGCAGTGCTAGTCAGGACACCGGGGAGCTGTTTTTT.